This TCR beta chain was recovered during a study of blood T cells in healthy people across ages. Regarding this clonotype: Its target is not known.

The length of the CDR3 is 17 residues. Germline V gene lookup returns CDR1 SEHNR and CDR2 FQNEAQ (reference sequence). With 5 bases clipped from V and 4 bases from J, the junction kept 13 bases outside the gene matches. Then a second PCR, running about 6 to 11 cycles, was carried out with a sample-barcoded 5' primer and a J-beta primer mix. Through a template-switch adaptor with 12 random nucleotides, each cDNA molecule received a tag. Via MiXCR, TCRdb re-called the 5' RACE reads, giving one row per CDR3 protein. The sample lists 600,000 or so distinct CDR3 sequences; about 30% were seen once. General observations from the study: Any conclusive comparison of naive versus antigen-experienced cells was prevented by using unsorted PBMCs. The study found more naive CD4+ cells and higher diversity in long-lived than aged donors.

What was sequenced was blood. V gene TRBV7-9 combines with J gene TRBJ2-3; 9 nucleotides match TRBD1. The clonotype comes from a woman older than 75 in good health. The CDR3 sequence is CASSTTRRDRDPDTQYF. CDR3 bases: TGTGCCAGCAGCACCACTAGGCGGGACAGGGATCCAGATACGCAGTATTTT.